These 23 T cell receptor beta chains originate from one sample sequenced in a study of control samples from healthy donors and cancer patients. The protocol was immunoSEQ multiplex PCR, while the TCRdb copy is restricted to in-frame clones and leaves out a portion. Here the sample spans a few hundred thousand clones, about nine tenths being singletons. The specimen sequenced was PBMCs. The receptors were sampled from a middle-aged man with head and neck cancer.

The rearrangement joins TRBV15 to TRBJ2-2; D is possibly TRBD1 or TRBD2 (5 bases each). V shed 4 bases and J shed 6 bases, with 12 bases lying between them. This CDR3 contains 14 residues. The germline V gene has CDR1 LNHNV and CDR2 YYDKDF (reference sequence). The CDR3: CATSINRDAGELFF. The CDR3 DNA follows: TGTGCCACCAGCATCAACCGGGACGCCGGGGAGCTGTTTTTT.

This chain joins TRBV6-5 and TRBJ2-7, with D possibly being TRBD1 (5 bases). The CDR3 has 13 amino acids. Germline-derived CDR1 and CDR2 are MNHEY and SVGAGI. Trimming took off 8 bases at V and 1 base at J, with 12 bases between the two ends. CDR3 in DNA: TGTGCCAGCTCCGGCAGGGTATCCTACGAGCAGTACTTC. Translation gives CASSGRVSYEQYF.

This chain links TRBV24-1 with TRBJ1-2, with D uncertain. The germline V gene encodes CDR1 KGHDR and CDR2 SFDVKD. The CDR3 runs 12 residues. The V end lost 9 bases, the J end lost 5 bases, and 12 bases lay between the germline ends. The CDR3 DNA reads TGTGCCACCCCCCTCGTTACTTATGGCTACACCTTC. Translated, it gives CATPLVTYGYTF.

The rearrangement uses TRBV11-3 and TRBJ2-1, with D perhaps given as TRBD1 or TRBD2 (6 bases each). Germline V lookup: CDR1 SGHNT, CDR2 YENEEA. The germline V and J ends were trimmed by 2 bases and 8 bases, with 13 bases remaining between them. The CDR3 sequence is 14 residues long. CDR3 loop: CASSLRGREYEQFF. The DNA of the CDR3 is TGTGCCAGCAGCTTACGGGGGCGGGAATATGAGCAGTTCTTC. The full variable domain, rest sourced from reference TRBV11-3 and TRBJ2-1, is EAGVVQSPRYKIIEKKQPVAFWCNPISGHNTLYWYLQNLGQGPELLIRYENEEAVDDSQLPKDRFSAERLKGVDSTLKIQPAELGDSAVYLCASSLRGREYEQFFGPGTRLTVL.

This chain links TRBV6-5 with TRBJ1-2; possible D gene TRBD1, 5 bases. The CDR3 is made up of 11 amino acids. Germline lookup yields CDR1 MNHEY and CDR2 SVGAGI. V lost 8 bases and J lost 8, with 12 bases in between. The CDR3 is CASGGGVGYTF. CDR3 sequence (DNA): TGTGCCAGCGGGGGAGGGGTCGGCTACACCTTC.

V usage is TRBV19 and J usage is TRBJ2-1; 8 nucleotides match TRBD1. The CDR3 consists of 15 residues. Looked up from germline, CDR1 is LNHDA and CDR2 is SQIVND (reference sequence). V trimming: 7 bases; J trimming: 4 bases; junction bases outside the gene matches: 9. The CDR3 coding sequence is TGTGCCAGTATCGACGGGACAGGATCGTACAATGAGCAGTTCTTC. It codes for CASIDGTGSYNEQFF.

A few counts support this clone. The V gene is TRBV5-1, the J gene TRBJ2-7; 10 nucleotides match TRBD2. The CDR3 loop spans 15 amino acids. CDR1 and CDR2 (germline): SGHRS, YFSETQ. With V trimmed by 0 bases and J by 2 bases, 2 bases remained unmatched. For the CDR3, the DNA is TGCGCCAGCAGCTTGGACAGCGGGAGGGCCTACGAGCAGTACTTC. It translates to CASSLDSGRAYEQYF.

This chain connects TRBV30 to TRBJ2-2; D gene unclear. V dropped 5 bases and J dropped 1 base, with 5 bases sitting between them. The CDR3 has 12 residues. CDR1 and CDR2 (germline): GTSNPN, SVGIG (reference sequence). The CDR3 loop is CAWALNTGELFF. For the CDR3, the DNA is TGTGCCTGGGCACTGAACACCGGGGAGCTGTTTTTT.

The rearrangement links TRBV3-1 (or the pseudogene TRBV3-2) to TRBJ2-2, with 7 bases fitting TRBD2. Trimming cost V 0 bases and J 6 bases; bases outside gene matches: 7. Germline CDR1 and CDR2: LGHDT and YNNKEL (reference sequence). The CDR3 is 16 amino acids. In DNA, the CDR3 is TGTGCCAGCAGCCAAGAGATAGGACTAGGTTCCGGGGAGCTGTTTTTT. Its translation is CASSQEIGLGSGELFF.

V gene TRBV7-9 combines with J gene TRBJ2-3, with 11 bases matching TRBD2. The V and J ends lost 5 bases and 2 bases, in that order; junction bases with no gene match: 6. The CDR3 sequence is 16 residues long. Germline V gives CDR1 SEHNR, CDR2 FQNEAQ (reference sequence). CDR3 sequence reads: CASSPTSGGVTDTQYF. The CDR3 DNA reads TGTGCCAGCAGCCCCACTAGCGGGGGCGTCACAGATACGCAGTATTTT.

V usage is TRBV27 and J usage is TRBJ1-5; no clear D gene. The CDR3 is 13 residues long. CDR1 and CDR2 (germline): MNHEY, SMNVEV (reference sequence). Trimming took 2 bases from V and 5 from J, leaving 7 bases between them. This CDR3 is CASSLVGDQPQHF. The CDR3 DNA reads as TGTGCCAGCAGTTTAGTTGGGGATCAGCCCCAGCATTTT.

This chain uses TRBV3-1 (or the pseudogene TRBV3-2) with TRBJ2-4; weak D call: TRBD2 (7 bases). Trimming took off 4 bases at V and 2 bases at J, with 21 bases between the two ends. Germline assignment: CDR1 LGHDT and CDR2 YNNKEL (reference sequence). The length of the CDR3 is 18 residues. The CDR3 DNA follows: TGTGCCAGCAGCCGGAGGGAGTTGGGGGGGCCGTCCAAAAACATTCAGTACTTC. It translates to CASSRRELGGPSKNIQYF.

The rearrangement joins TRBV7-8 to TRBJ1-6; the D is unclear. From germline, CDR1 is SGHVS and CDR2 FQNEAQ. The CDR3 loop spans 17 amino acids. The V end lost 2 bases, the J end lost 7 bases, and 18 bases lay between the germline ends. CDR3 protein: CASSLFPRERENSPLHF. Written as DNA, the CDR3 is TGTGCCAGCAGCTTATTCCCGAGGGAAAGGGAGAATTCACCCCTCCACTTT.

The chain employs TRBV5-6 and TRBJ2-5, with D tentatively TRBD1 or TRBD2 (5 bases each). In germline, CDR1 is SGHDT, CDR2 YYEEEE. Trimming removed 5 bases at V and 3 bases at J, with 17 bases between. CDR3 length: 15 residues. CDR3 DNA: TGTGCCAGCAGACAAACGGGACGGAGAGAAGAGACCCAGTACTTC. It encodes CASRQTGRREETQYF.

Remarks on this clone: Other DNA sequences from this sample encode an identical CDR3 as well. The V gene is TRBV4-1, the J gene TRBJ2-1, with D hard to call. Germline CDR1 reads MGHRA; CDR2 reads YSYEKL. V gave up 3 bases and J gave up 7 bases, with 4 bases separating them. The CDR3 extends over 11 amino acids. In nucleotides, the CDR3 is TGCGCCAGCAGCCAGGAGAATGAGCAGTTCTTC. This translates into CASSQENEQFF.

The chain recombines TRBV6-2 or TRBV6-3 with TRBJ2-7; D might be TRBD1 or TRBD2, each matching 6 bases. In germline, CDR1 is MNHEY, CDR2 SVGEGT. This CDR3 has 18 amino acids. V was shortened by 2 bases and J by 3 bases, with 23 bases between the two germline ends. CDR3 coding DNA: TGTGCCAGCAGTTACCAATCGAGGAGGGGTGGGGACAACTACGAGCAGTACTTC. Amino acid sequence: CASSYQSRRGGDNYEQYF.

V is TRBV9 and J is TRBJ2-3, with a possible D match to TRBD2 (5 bases). The CDR3 contains 16 residues. CDR1 is SGDLS and CDR2 is YYNGEE in the germline V gene. V was trimmed by 2 bases and J by 2 bases, leaving 15 bases between them. In DNA, the CDR3 is TGTGCCAGCAGCGTCGCCGGACTGGGAATCACAGATACGCAGTATTTT. Its protein product is CASSVAGLGITDTQYF.

The rearrangement uses TRBV6-1 and TRBJ2-7; 7 bases are shared with TRBD1. This CDR3 region has 16 residues. V lost 4 bases to trimming and J lost 3 bases; unmatched junction nucleotides: 12. CDR1 MNHNS and CDR2 SASEGT come from the germline V gene. The CDR3 protein is CASSGTWGQKDYEQYF. In nucleotides, the CDR3 is TGTGCCAGCAGTGGTACCTGGGGACAGAAGGACTACGAGCAGTACTTC.

The chain combines TRBV7-2 with TRBJ2-2, with D possibly TRBD1 on 5 matching bases. CDR1 is SGHTA, CDR2 FQGNSA, per germline. The CDR3 sequence is 15 residues long. V was shortened by 5 bases and J by 2 bases, with 12 bases between the two germline ends. This CDR3 reads CASSPDRLNTGELFF. In DNA form, the CDR3 reads TGTGCCAGCAGCCCCGACAGACTCAACACCGGGGAGCTGTTTTTT.

V and J are TRBV27 and TRBJ1-6; D unclear. Trimming removed 4 bases from V and 0 bases from J, with 10 bases in between. CDR3 size: 16 residues. Germline assignment: CDR1 MNHEY and CDR2 SMNVEV (reference sequence). CDR3 amino acids: CASSSDTGSYNSPLHF. DNA for the CDR3: TGTGCCAGCAGTTCCGACACGGGCTCCTATAATTCACCCCTCCACTTT.

This chain connects TRBV5-4 to TRBJ1-6; 10 bases are a match to TRBD1. Trimming cost V 4 bases and J 0 bases; bases outside gene matches: 7. Germline loops: CDR1 SGHNT, CDR2 YYREEE (reference sequence). CDR3 length equals 18 residues. CDR3 in amino acids: CASSPGTGEVSYNSPLHF. CDR3 bases: TGTGCCAGCAGCCCGGGGACAGGGGAGGTCTCCTATAATTCACCCCTCCACTTT.

This sequence joins TRBV28 and TRBJ2-7; TRBD2 is a possible D gene (7 bases). V lost 3 bases to trimming and J lost 1 base, with 19 bases between them. The CDR3 runs 17 residues. Germline V CDR1 and CDR2: MDHEN, SYDVKM. The CDR3 nucleotides are TGTGCCAGCAGTTTTATCCCGAGGGGGGGCGAGTCCTACGAGCAGTACTTC. Amino acids: CASSFIPRGGESYEQYF.

This clone occurred once. CDR3 coding DNA: TGTGCCAGCAGTAAAGGTTTAGGTCAGCCCCAGCATTTT. Its translation is CASSKGLGQPQHF. The rearrangement joins TRBV6-6 to TRBJ1-5; D is unclear. Germline CDR1 reads MNHNY; CDR2 reads SVGAGI (reference sequence). The V end lost 5 bases, the J end lost 6 bases, and 11 bases lay between the germline ends. The length of the CDR3 is 13 residues.